This T cell receptor (beta chain) was captured in a study of T cell repertoires in cytomegalovirus infection. The wider study: Indications came from public TCR beta signatures; they pointed to CMV infection and to a matching HLA type.

TCRdb re-analysed the reads in MiXCR, keeping a single row per CDR3 protein. Among 680,000 or so distinct CDR3 sequences listed, 35% to 45% were seen once. V lost 6 bases and J 5 bases, leaving 13 bases between the germline ends. The CDR3 length is 13 residues. This clonotype was observed a handful of times. Sequenced sample: PBMCs. The J gene is TRBJ1-1, the V gene TRBV12-3 or TRBV12-4; tentative D call: TRBD1 (5 bases). The TCR sequence derives from a human donor in good health (CMV status not recorded). Some clones in this sample may be carry-over from other donors' samples. CDR3 sequence (DNA): TGTGCCAGCAGGAGCAGGGAAACTACTGAAGCTTTCTTT. As protein: CASRSRETTEAFF.